Listed here is a single T cell receptor beta chain. These data belong to a study of blood T cells in healthy people across ages. This CDR3 comprises 13 residues. Trimming at V came to 7 bases and at J to 5 bases, leaving 8 bases not matched to a gene. Germline V gene data show CDR1 as DFQATT and CDR2 as SNEGSKA (reference sequence). Primers used in a second PCR of about 6 to 12 cycles were a sample-barcoded 5' primer and a J-beta primer mix. One entry per CDR3 protein results from TCRdb running MiXCR on the 5' RACE reads. The data contain roughly 1 million distinct CDR3 sequences, roughly a quarter of them singletons. The same sample was also used in a study of T cells of mothers and their children. That investigation notes: Samples were obtained from a few healthy Caucasian mothers and their six children. A second PCR was performed with the M1S primer. This primer added sample barcodes and 2-4 random nucleotides. The TCR beta CDR3 read count exceeded 10 million for each mother and was some 3.1 million for each child. Related and unrelated pairs show TCR recombination output that thymic selection shapes similarly.

This chain connects TRBV20-1 to TRBJ2-5; 9 bases line up with TRBD1. Sample: blood. The sequence was obtained from a girl between 2 and 10 years old in good health. The CDR3 protein is CSVGDRAGETQYF. In DNA, the CDR3 is TGCAGTGTTGGGGACAGGGCCGGGGAGACCCAGTACTTC.